This T cell receptor (beta chain) was obtained from a study of cytomegalovirus exposure and HLA in healthy donors. V shed 5 bases and J shed 0 bases, with 14 bases lying between them. In germline, CDR1 is MNHEY, CDR2 SMNVEV (reference sequence). This CDR3 is 16 amino acids long. The table came from immunoSEQ multiplex PCR; TCRdb's copy has only in-frame clones and leaves some out. The profile shows roughly 150,000 clones, around 90% of them singletons. J is TRBJ1-5 and V is TRBV27; no definite D call. The sample taken for sequencing was PBMCs. The sequence was obtained from a man aged 18 to 29 in good health and CMV-seronegative. Here the CDR3 reads CASSPEWQDSNQPQHF. The CDR3 bases are TGTGCCAGCAGTCCCGAGTGGCAGGATAGCAATCAGCCCCAGCATTTT.